Below are 15 T cell receptor beta chains sequenced from a single sample in a study of blood T cells in healthy people across ages. Alongside a J-beta primer mix, a sample-barcoded 5' primer served in a second PCR lasting roughly 7 to 12 cycles. Each CDR3 protein gets one entry after TCRdb re-called the 5' RACE reads with MiXCR. This table holds roughly 1,500,000 distinct CDR3 sequences, around 35% found once. Specimen: blood. The receptors stem from a woman aged 25 to 45 in good health.

This clonotype was detected ten times or more. V and J are TRBV13 and TRBJ2-7; D is undetermined. The CDR3 sequence is 14 residues long. The germline CDR1 and CDR2 sequences are PRHDT and FYEKMQ (reference sequence). The ends were cut back, 5 bases at V and 0 bases at J, with 11 bases in the middle. In DNA form, the CDR3 reads TGTGCCAGCAGCCGCGAGGACGCCTCCTACGAGCAGTACTTC. Translated, it gives CASSREDASYEQYF.

Comment on this clonotype: Relative to the germline gene, one junction end is altered; a read error may explain this. The chain carries TRBV3-1 and TRBJ2-3; either TRBD1 or TRBD2 may fit D (5 bases each). CDR1 is LGHDT, CDR2 YNNKEL, per germline (reference sequence). The CDR3 loop spans 15 amino acids. CDR3 residues: CASNQVGPRGDTQYF. CDR3 DNA: TGTGCCAGCAACCAAGTTGGGCCGAGGGGAGATACGCAGTATTTT.

This clonotype was recorded only once. The genes are TRBV30 and TRBJ2-5; 10 bases fit TRBD2. CDR3 length equals 13 residues. The germline V gene has CDR1 GTSNPN and CDR2 SVGIG (reference sequence). V lost 3 bases, J lost 5 bases, and 3 bases stayed unmatched. This CDR3 reads CAWRAGGLETQYF. The CDR3 DNA sequence: TGTGCCTGGAGAGCGGGGGGGCTGGAGACCCAGTACTTC.

This chain joins TRBV2 and TRBJ2-5; unclear D gene. Trimming left V 4 bases short and J 5 bases short, with 11 bases between. CDR1 is SNHLY and CDR2 is FYNNEI in the germline V gene. The CDR3 totals 13 residues. CDR3 protein: CASSGIPRETQYF. The CDR3 bases are TGTGCCAGCAGTGGGATCCCCAGGGAGACCCAGTACTTC.

DNA for the CDR3: TGCGCCAGCAGCCCCACTGTGGGACAGGGGATGGAAGGCTACACCTTC. Protein: CASSPTVGQGMEGYTF. J is TRBJ1-2 and V is TRBV4-1, with 10 bases that match TRBD1. CDR3 length: 16 amino acids. Germline V lookup: CDR1 MGHRA, CDR2 YSYEKL. Germline trimming cut 4 bases from V and 8 bases from J; bases unmatched to any gene: 13.

The rearrangement joins TRBV20-1 to TRBJ1-6; D gene uncertain. The germline gives CDR1 DFQATT, CDR2 SNEGSKA (reference sequence). The germline V and J ends were trimmed by 2 bases and 7 bases, with 12 bases remaining between them. CDR3 length: 14 residues. The CDR3 sequence: CSARSQGFNSPLHF. The CDR3 coding sequence is TGCAGTGCTAGAAGTCAAGGATTCAATTCACCCCTCCACTTT.

The chain uses TRBV20-1 and TRBJ1-2; D gene unclear. Trimming took 7 bases from V and 8 from J, leaving 14 bases between them. CDR3 length: 11 amino acids. Germline assignment: CDR1 DFQATT and CDR2 SNEGSKA (reference sequence). In nucleotides, the CDR3 is TGCAGTGTTGGGCGGGTAAACGGCTACACCTTC. This gives the protein CSVGRVNGYTF.

This clonotype was seen a handful of times. The rearrangement uses TRBV20-1 and TRBJ1-2; D ambiguous. The CDR3 runs to 14 residues. Germline CDR1 is DFQATT and CDR2 is SNEGSKA (reference sequence). Between the trimmed V and J ends, which lost 3 bases and 2 bases, there was a span of 13 bases. The CDR3 sequence is CSARGSLSNYGYTF. Written as DNA, the CDR3 is TGCAGTGCTAGGGGTAGCCTGTCCAACTATGGCTACACCTTC.

The J gene is TRBJ2-1, the V gene TRBV12-3 or TRBV12-4, with 8 bases identical to TRBD2. Unmatched junction bases numbered 6, after V lost 7 bases and J lost 4 bases. The CDR3 contains 14 residues. The CDR3 is CASTPVAGYNEQFF. DNA of the CDR3: TGTGCCAGCACCCCCGTAGCGGGGTACAATGAGCAGTTCTTC.

This clonotype has only a few counts. The V and J genes are TRBV14 and TRBJ2-3, with D possibly being TRBD1 or TRBD2 (5 bases each). Germline-derived CDR1 and CDR2 are SGHDN and FVKESK. Trimming stripped 0 bases from V and 4 bases from J, with 17 bases between. This CDR3 comprises 17 residues. This chain's CDR3 is CASSQDRPGSFADTQYF. The CDR3, as DNA: TGTGCCAGCAGCCAAGATAGGCCAGGGAGTTTCGCAGATACGCAGTATTTT.

This chain uses TRBV18 with TRBJ2-3; 7 positions match TRBD2. The junction had 2 bases not matched to a gene; V was cut back by 0 bases and J by 5 bases. The CDR3 loop spans 14 amino acids. Germline V gene lookup returns CDR1 KGHSH and CDR2 LQKENI. The chain's CDR3 is CASSPPTGGDTQYF. The DNA of the CDR3 is TGTGCCAGCTCACCACCGACGGGGGGAGATACGCAGTATTTT.

The rearrangement links TRBV2 to TRBJ2-1; 11 bases fit TRBD2. CDR3 length: 16 amino acids. CDR1 is SNHLY, CDR2 FYNNEI, per germline. Germline trimming cut 7 bases from V and 4 bases from J; bases unmatched to any gene: 9. The CDR3: CASTRASGGFYNEQFF. CDR3 DNA: TGTGCCAGCACCCGGGCTAGCGGGGGGTTTTACAATGAGCAGTTCTTC.

The table lists this clonotype with many counts. The chain employs TRBV20-1 and TRBJ2-7; perhaps TRBD2 as D (6 bases). V was trimmed by 3 bases and J by 5 bases, leaving 14 bases between them. The CDR3 sequence is 13 residues long. The germline V gene has CDR1 DFQATT and CDR2 SNEGSKA (reference sequence). DNA for the CDR3: TGCAGTGCTAGGGCTCAGACTAGTCACGAGCAGTACTTC. Amino acids: CSARAQTSHEQYF.

The rearrangement links TRBV5-1 to TRBJ2-5; D remains unclear. Germline V lookup: CDR1 SGHRS, CDR2 YFSETQ. Trimming removed 0 bases at V and 11 bases at J, with 20 bases between. The CDR3 has 15 residues. The CDR3 region has the DNA TGCGCCAGCAGCTTGGTAGCCGACTCGGGCGGAGAGCAGTACTTC. Its translation is CASSLVADSGGEQYF.

V gene TRBV2 combines with J gene TRBJ1-1; 7 bases agree with TRBD1. The V segment lost 6 bases and the J segment 1 base; nucleotides outside the gene matches: 5. CDR3 length equals 14 residues. Germline assignment: CDR1 SNHLY and CDR2 FYNNEI. The CDR3 DNA sequence: TGTGCCAGCAGGCACAGGGGAGGGAACACTGAAGCTTTCTTT. Translated, it gives CASRHRGGNTEAFF.